This T cell receptor (beta chain) was found in a study of identical twins. This clonotype has just a few counts. Its antigen is not known. This CDR3 is 15 amino acids long. Germline V gives CDR1 LGHNA, CDR2 YNFKEQ. Trimming took 2 bases from V and 5 from J; bases not matched to a gene: 5. Study-wide results and caveats: Twins' surplus sharing was weaker for beta out-of-frame sequences. Without tracking the same donors, conclusions rested on cross-sectional statistical analysis.

Template switching supplied a universal primer site; unique molecular identifiers were carried on the cDNA. TCRdb reprocessed the 5' RACE reads via MiXCR and lists one record per CDR3 protein. The profile covers 640,000 or so distinct CDR3 sequences, with around 6.1% appearing a single time and about 1.8% taken by the ten largest. The chain uses TRBV4-2 and TRBJ2-2; 7 nucleotides match TRBD1. The sequence came from a man between 18 and 29 years old in good health. Input material: naive T cells sorted from blood. CDR3 region: CASSQITGVTGELFF. CDR3 nucleotides: TGTGCCAGCAGCCAAATCACAGGGGTTACCGGGGAGCTGTTTTTT.